A selection of T cell receptor beta chains follows, all from one sample in a study of blood T cells in healthy people across ages. TCRdb re-derived calls from the 5' RACE reads in MiXCR, one entry per CDR3 protein. This table has under 750,000 distinct CDR3 sequences, roughly 48% appearing once. Sequencing was done on a sample of blood. These receptor sequences come from an elderly man in good health. Both conserved end residues are part of each CDR3. Fields, in order: V gene, J gene, clone size, D gene, CDR3 DNA, CDR3 protein. The D gene is left open where the match is weak. Clone size is shown for a subset of rows, as once, few, many or a class of expanded clone.

v_call: TRBV20-1; j_call: TRBJ2-7; clone_size: .; d_call: .; cdr3_nt: TGCAGTGCTAGGGGGGGAGGAAGCGGCGGCGAGCAGTACTTC; cdr3_aa: CSARGGGSGGEQYF
v_call: TRBV10-3; j_call: TRBJ2-7; clone_size: .; d_call: TRBD2; cdr3_nt: TGTGCCATCAGTGAGTCTAGCGGGAGAGGGGGTTACAATGAGCAGTACTTC; cdr3_aa: CAISESSGRGGYNEQYF
v_call: TRBV6-5; j_call: TRBJ2-1; clone_size: .; d_call: TRBD2; cdr3_nt: TGTGCCAGCAGCCGGACTAGCGAGACCTACAATGAGCAGTTCTTC; cdr3_aa: CASSRTSETYNEQFF
v_call: TRBV6-5; j_call: TRBJ2-3; clone_size: .; d_call: .; cdr3_nt: TGTGCCGGCAGGGGACTCGGGGATACGCAGTATTTT; cdr3_aa: CAGRGLGDTQYF
v_call: TRBV7-2; j_call: TRBJ2-1; clone_size: .; d_call: TRBD2; cdr3_nt: TGTGCCAGCAGCCCAGCGGGGACTTACTCCTACAATGAGCAGTTCTTC; cdr3_aa: CASSPAGTYSYNEQFF
v_call: TRBV10-3; j_call: TRBJ2-5; clone_size: .; d_call: TRBD2; cdr3_nt: TGTGCCACTATCTCTAGCGGGGGGATTCAAGAGACCCAGTACTTC; cdr3_aa: CATISSGGIQETQYF
v_call: TRBV30; j_call: TRBJ1-6; clone_size: .; d_call: TRBD1; cdr3_nt: TGTGCCTACTCAACAGGGGGGGATAATTCACCCCTCCACTTT; cdr3_aa: CAYSTGGDNSPLHF
v_call: TRBV20-1; j_call: TRBJ2-3; clone_size: .; d_call: TRBD2; cdr3_nt: TGCAGTGCTCGACTAGCCTTGAGCACAGATACGCAGTATTTT; cdr3_aa: CSARLALSTDTQYF
v_call: TRBV18; j_call: TRBJ2-5; clone_size: .; d_call: TRBD1; cdr3_nt: TGTGCCAGCTCACCCGACAGGGACCAGTACTTC; cdr3_aa: CASSPDRDQYF
v_call: TRBV7-2; j_call: TRBJ2-1; clone_size: few; d_call: TRBD2; cdr3_nt: TGTGCCAGCAGCTTAGCGGTTAGCGGGAGGGTATGGGAGGAGCAGTTCTTC; cdr3_aa: CASSLAVSGRVWEEQFF
v_call: TRBV7-9; j_call: TRBJ1-1; clone_size: .; d_call: TRBD1; cdr3_nt: TGTGCCAGCAGCTTTAACAGGGGGCGTCTCGGGAAGGCTTTCTTT; cdr3_aa: CASSFNRGRLGKAFF
v_call: TRBV14; j_call: TRBJ2-1; clone_size: few; d_call: .; cdr3_nt: TGTGCCAGCACGGGGACTTCCTACAATGAGCAGTTCTTC; cdr3_aa: CASTGTSYNEQFF
v_call: TRBV6-6; j_call: TRBJ2-7; clone_size: many; d_call: TRBD1; cdr3_nt: TGTGCCAGCAGTTCCAAGGGACAGGCGTCCTACGAGCAGTACTTC; cdr3_aa: CASSSKGQASYEQYF
v_call: TRBV18; j_call: TRBJ2-5; clone_size: .; d_call: TRBD1; cdr3_nt: TGTGCCAGCTCCTGGACAGGGGGAGAGACCCAGTACTTC; cdr3_aa: CASSWTGGETQYF
v_call: TRBV7-3; j_call: TRBJ2-1; clone_size: .; d_call: TRBD1; cdr3_nt: TGTGCCAGCAGCCTCGGGACAGGAGGAGTCAATGAGCAGTTCTTC; cdr3_aa: CASSLGTGGVNEQFF
v_call: TRBV20-1; j_call: TRBJ2-7; clone_size: .; d_call: .; cdr3_nt: TGCAGTCCCCTGAGGACCGAAACCTACGAGCAGTACTTC; cdr3_aa: CSPLRTETYEQYF
v_call: TRBV7-2; j_call: TRBJ1-6; clone_size: .; d_call: .; cdr3_nt: TGTGCCAGCAGCTTAGAACGGATGAATTCACCCCTCCACTTT; cdr3_aa: CASSLERMNSPLHF
v_call: TRBV4-1; j_call: TRBJ2-1; clone_size: .; d_call: .; cdr3_nt: TGCGCCAGCAGCCAAGGGCAAGCTCGGGGGCTCAACTACAATGAGCAGTTCTTC; cdr3_aa: CASSQGQARGLNYNEQFF
v_call: TRBV19; j_call: TRBJ2-3; clone_size: few; d_call: .; cdr3_nt: TGTGCCAGTAGTGGGGGACCGCGCACAGATACGCAGTATTTT; cdr3_aa: CASSGGPRTDTQYF
v_call: TRBV7-9; j_call: TRBJ2-5; clone_size: .; d_call: TRBD1; cdr3_nt: TGTGCCAGCAGCTTAGAACTAGACAGGGCCGAGCGGTACTTC; cdr3_aa: CASSLELDRAERYF
v_call: TRBV5-1; j_call: TRBJ2-7; clone_size: .; d_call: TRBD2; cdr3_nt: TGCGCCAGCAGCTTAACTAGCGGACCTGACAATGAGCAGTACTTC; cdr3_aa: CASSLTSGPDNEQYF
v_call: TRBV7-2; j_call: TRBJ2-7; clone_size: .; d_call: .; cdr3_nt: TGTGCCAGCAGCTTAGTGGCAGGGGTGGGAGACGAGCAGTACTTC; cdr3_aa: CASSLVAGVGDEQYF
v_call: TRBV29-1; j_call: TRBJ2-1; clone_size: few; d_call: TRBD2; cdr3_nt: TGCAGCGGAGGGACTAGCGGTGCCTACAATGAGCAGTTCTTC; cdr3_aa: CSGGTSGAYNEQFF
v_call: TRBV7-2; j_call: TRBJ2-7; clone_size: .; d_call: .; cdr3_nt: TGTGCCAGCAGCCCCGAGGACGGACGCGAGCAGTACTTC; cdr3_aa: CASSPEDGREQYF
v_call: TRBV27; j_call: TRBJ2-3; clone_size: .; d_call: TRBD1; cdr3_nt: TGTGCCAGCAGTTTATGGTCAACAGGGGCCACAGATACGCAGTATTTT; cdr3_aa: CASSLWSTGATDTQYF
v_call: TRBV5-1; j_call: TRBJ2-1; clone_size: .; d_call: TRBD2; cdr3_nt: TGCGCCAGCAGCCTGTCATCGGGGGGGCGTGAGCAGTTCTTC; cdr3_aa: CASSLSSGGREQFF
v_call: TRBV5-1; j_call: TRBJ2-5; clone_size: .; d_call: .; cdr3_nt: TGCGCCAGCAGCCCGTGGGGGCAAGAGACCCAGTACTTC; cdr3_aa: CASSPWGQETQYF
v_call: TRBV25-1; j_call: TRBJ1-1; clone_size: .; d_call: TRBD1; cdr3_nt: TGTGCCAGCGGCCGACAGGGAATGAACACTGAAGCTTTCTTT; cdr3_aa: CASGRQGMNTEAFF
v_call: TRBV20-1; j_call: TRBJ2-5; clone_size: .; d_call: .; cdr3_nt: TGCAGTGCTAGCGGCAATGAGCAGTACTTC; cdr3_aa: CSASGNEQYF
v_call: TRBV6-6; j_call: TRBJ1-2; clone_size: many; d_call: .; cdr3_nt: TGTGCCAGCAGTCCACAGTCGGGGTATGGCTACACCTTC; cdr3_aa: CASSPQSGYGYTF
v_call: TRBV2; j_call: TRBJ2-7; clone_size: few; d_call: TRBD2; cdr3_nt: TGTGCCAGCGGTAGGACTAGCGGGCTCTACGAGCAGTACTTC; cdr3_aa: CASGRTSGLYEQYF
v_call: TRBV10-3; j_call: TRBJ2-7; clone_size: .; d_call: .; cdr3_nt: TGTGCCATCAGTGGGGGACCTACTAGAACCTACGAGCAGTACTTC; cdr3_aa: CAISGGPTRTYEQYF
v_call: TRBV20-1; j_call: TRBJ2-1; clone_size: .; d_call: TRBD2; cdr3_nt: TGCAGTGCTGGCTCCGGGACTAGGCGCTACAATGAGCAGTTCTTC; cdr3_aa: CSAGSGTRRYNEQFF
v_call: TRBV24-1; j_call: TRBJ2-5; clone_size: .; d_call: TRBD1; cdr3_nt: TGTGCCACCAGTGAGGCAGGGGGCGGGTTAAGAGACAATGAGCAGTACTTC; cdr3_aa: CATSEAGGGLRDNEQYF
v_call: TRBV20-1; j_call: TRBJ2-6; clone_size: .; d_call: TRBD1; cdr3_nt: TGCAGTGCTAGGATGGACAGGGCTGGGGCCAACGTCCTGACTTTC; cdr3_aa: CSARMDRAGANVLTF
v_call: TRBV12-3/TRBV12-4; j_call: TRBJ2-1; clone_size: .; d_call: .; cdr3_nt: TGTGCCAGCAGTAGCACCCCCTACAATGAGCAGTTCTTC; cdr3_aa: CASSSTPYNEQFF
v_call: TRBV7-9; j_call: TRBJ1-1; clone_size: .; d_call: .; cdr3_nt: TGTGCCAGCAGCCCTAGCGGGCAGTCCCTCACTGAAGCTTTCTTT; cdr3_aa: CASSPSGQSLTEAFF
v_call: TRBV29-1; j_call: TRBJ2-3; clone_size: once; d_call: .; cdr3_nt: TGCAGCGTTAGGGCAGGGGCTGATACGCAGTATTTT; cdr3_aa: CSVRAGADTQYF
v_call: TRBV6-5; j_call: TRBJ1-2; clone_size: .; d_call: TRBD1; cdr3_nt: TGTGCCAGCAGATCCGGGACAGGGGTCTTGTCGTATGGCTACACCTTC; cdr3_aa: CASRSGTGVLSYGYTF
v_call: TRBV20-1; j_call: TRBJ2-3; clone_size: .; d_call: TRBD2; cdr3_nt: TGCAGTGCTGCTAAAACTAGCGGGGGGGGACCAGATACGCAGTATTTT; cdr3_aa: CSAAKTSGGGPDTQYF
v_call: TRBV6-6; j_call: TRBJ2-7; clone_size: many; d_call: TRBD1; cdr3_nt: TGTGCCAGCAGTTACGGGGGACAGGCCTACGAGCAGTACTTC; cdr3_aa: CASSYGGQAYEQYF
v_call: TRBV7-2; j_call: TRBJ2-3; clone_size: .; d_call: TRBD1; cdr3_nt: TGTGCCAGCAGGGGACAGGGTCTTCTACGTGGGGCTAGCACAGATACGCAGTATTTT; cdr3_aa: CASRGQGLLRGASTDTQYF
v_call: TRBV12-3/TRBV12-4; j_call: TRBJ2-3; clone_size: .; d_call: .; cdr3_nt: TGTGCCAGTCAGGGTAGGGTAACTGTAGCAGATACGGAGTATTTT; cdr3_aa: CASQGRVTVADTEYF
v_call: TRBV7-9; j_call: TRBJ1-1; clone_size: many; d_call: TRBD1; cdr3_nt: TGTGCCAGCAGGTGGGACAGGGCCTCGATAACTGAAGCTTTCTTT; cdr3_aa: CASRWDRASITEAFF
v_call: TRBV15; j_call: TRBJ1-5; clone_size: .; d_call: .; cdr3_nt: TGTGCCACCAGCAGAGGGGAGGGGGGGTATAGCAATCAGCCCCAGCATTTT; cdr3_aa: CATSRGEGGYSNQPQHF
v_call: TRBV5-1; j_call: TRBJ2-1; clone_size: few; d_call: .; cdr3_nt: TGCGCCAGCAGCTTGGACGCGCGGGAAAAGCGGAATGAGCAGTTCTTC; cdr3_aa: CASSLDAREKRNEQFF
v_call: TRBV27; j_call: TRBJ1-2; clone_size: .; d_call: TRBD1; cdr3_nt: TGTGCCAGCAGTTTATCCCAGGACAGGGAAAACTATGGCTACACCTTC; cdr3_aa: CASSLSQDRENYGYTF
v_call: TRBV20-1; j_call: TRBJ2-1; clone_size: .; d_call: TRBD2; cdr3_nt: TGCAGTGCTCCCCACCTAGCGGGGTCCGCCAATGAGCAGTTCTTC; cdr3_aa: CSAPHLAGSANEQFF
v_call: TRBV12-3/TRBV12-4; j_call: TRBJ2-3; clone_size: few; d_call: .; cdr3_nt: TGTGCCAGCGGGAACAGGCCTACCACAGATACGCAGTATTTT; cdr3_aa: CASGNRPTTDTQYF
v_call: TRBV9; j_call: TRBJ2-7; clone_size: .; d_call: .; cdr3_nt: TGTGCCAGCAGCGTAGACAACTACGAGCAGTACTTC; cdr3_aa: CASSVDNYEQYF
v_call: TRBV5-8; j_call: TRBJ2-4; clone_size: .; d_call: TRBD1; cdr3_nt: TGTGCCAGCATCACCCGGACAGGGGGCAACATTCAGTACTTC; cdr3_aa: CASITRTGGNIQYF
v_call: TRBV20-1; j_call: TRBJ2-7; clone_size: .; d_call: TRBD1; cdr3_nt: TGCAGTGCTAGATCCGGGACAGGGGTTTACGAGCAGTACTTC; cdr3_aa: CSARSGTGVYEQYF
v_call: TRBV20-1; j_call: TRBJ2-3; clone_size: .; d_call: .; cdr3_nt: TGCAGTGCTAGAGATCTTGGCGGGGCGGATACGCAGTATTTT; cdr3_aa: CSARDLGGADTQYF
v_call: TRBV5-5; j_call: TRBJ2-1; clone_size: many; d_call: .; cdr3_nt: TGTGCCAGCAGCCGGGACGCGGCCTCCTACAATGAGCAGTTCTTC; cdr3_aa: CASSRDAASYNEQFF
v_call: TRBV29-1; j_call: TRBJ2-2; clone_size: few; d_call: .; cdr3_nt: TGCAGCGCTACGGACCTCGGGGAGCTGTTTTTT; cdr3_aa: CSATDLGELFF